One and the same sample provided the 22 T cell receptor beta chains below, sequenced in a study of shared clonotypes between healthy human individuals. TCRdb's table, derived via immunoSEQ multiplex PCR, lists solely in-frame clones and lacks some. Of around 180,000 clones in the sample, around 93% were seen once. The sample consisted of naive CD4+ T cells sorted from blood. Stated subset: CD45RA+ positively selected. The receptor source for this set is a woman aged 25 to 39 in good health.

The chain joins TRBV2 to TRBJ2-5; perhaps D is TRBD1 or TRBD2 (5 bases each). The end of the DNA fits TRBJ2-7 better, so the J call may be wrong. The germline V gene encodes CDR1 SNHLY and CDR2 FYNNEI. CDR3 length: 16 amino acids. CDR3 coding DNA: TGTGCCAGCAGTGAAAACCCAGGGACGTTGTCCTACGAGCAGTACTTC. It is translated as CASSENPGTLSYEQYF.

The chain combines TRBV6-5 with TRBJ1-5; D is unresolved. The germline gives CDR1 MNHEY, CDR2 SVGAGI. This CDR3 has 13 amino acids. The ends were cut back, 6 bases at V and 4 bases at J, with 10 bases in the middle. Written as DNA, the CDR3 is TGTGCCAGCAGCATACGGAGGAATCAGCCCCAGCATTTT. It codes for CASSIRRNQPQHF.

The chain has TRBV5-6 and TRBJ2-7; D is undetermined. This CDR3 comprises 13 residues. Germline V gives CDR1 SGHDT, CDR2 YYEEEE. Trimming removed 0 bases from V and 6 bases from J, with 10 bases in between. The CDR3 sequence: CASSLGTRSEQYF. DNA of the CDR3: TGTGCCAGCAGCTTGGGGACCCGGAGCGAGCAGTACTTC.

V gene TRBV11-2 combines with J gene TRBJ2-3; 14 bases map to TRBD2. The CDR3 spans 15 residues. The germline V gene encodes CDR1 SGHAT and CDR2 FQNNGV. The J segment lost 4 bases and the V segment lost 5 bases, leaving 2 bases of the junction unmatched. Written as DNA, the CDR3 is TGTGCCAGCAGCCCGGGACTAGCGGGAGCAGATACGCAGTATTTT. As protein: CASSPGLAGADTQYF.

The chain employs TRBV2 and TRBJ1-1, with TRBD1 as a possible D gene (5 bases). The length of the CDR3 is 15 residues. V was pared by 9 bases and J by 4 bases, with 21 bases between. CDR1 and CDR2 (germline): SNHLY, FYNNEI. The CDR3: CASGDARTLSTEAFF. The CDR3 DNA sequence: TGTGCCAGTGGGGACGCCCGGACCCTTTCCACTGAAGCTTTCTTT. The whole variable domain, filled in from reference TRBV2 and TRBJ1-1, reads EPEVTQTPSHQVTQMGQEVILRCVPISNHLYFYWYRQILGQKVEFLVSFYNNEISEKSEIFDDQFSVERPDGSNFTLKIRSTKLEDSAMYFCASGDARTLSTEAFFGQGTRLTVV.

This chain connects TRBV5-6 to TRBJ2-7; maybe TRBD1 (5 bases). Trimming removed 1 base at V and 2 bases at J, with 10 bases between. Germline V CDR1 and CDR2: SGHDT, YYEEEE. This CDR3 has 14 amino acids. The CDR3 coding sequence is TGTGCCAGCAGCTTGAGACAGCTTACCTACGAGCAGTACTTC. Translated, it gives CASSLRQLTYEQYF.

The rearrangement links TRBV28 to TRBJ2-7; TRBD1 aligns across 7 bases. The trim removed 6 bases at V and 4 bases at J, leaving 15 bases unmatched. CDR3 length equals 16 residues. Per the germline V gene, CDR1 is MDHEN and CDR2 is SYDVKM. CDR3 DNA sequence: TGTGCCAGCAGCCCACGCCGACAGGGATGGAGTTACGAGCAGTACTTC. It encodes CASSPRRQGWSYEQYF.

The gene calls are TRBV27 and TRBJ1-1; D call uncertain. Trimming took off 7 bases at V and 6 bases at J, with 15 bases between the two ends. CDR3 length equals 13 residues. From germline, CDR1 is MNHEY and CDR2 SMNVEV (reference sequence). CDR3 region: CASKTTPRAEAFF. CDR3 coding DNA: TGTGCCAGCAAAACGACACCCCGTGCTGAAGCTTTCTTT.

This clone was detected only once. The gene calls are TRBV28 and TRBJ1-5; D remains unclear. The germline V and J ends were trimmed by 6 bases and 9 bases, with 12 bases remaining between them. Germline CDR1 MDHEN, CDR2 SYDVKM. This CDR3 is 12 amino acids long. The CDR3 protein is CASSQRAGPQHF. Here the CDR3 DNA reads TGTGCCAGCAGCCAAAGGGCAGGGCCCCAGCATTTT.

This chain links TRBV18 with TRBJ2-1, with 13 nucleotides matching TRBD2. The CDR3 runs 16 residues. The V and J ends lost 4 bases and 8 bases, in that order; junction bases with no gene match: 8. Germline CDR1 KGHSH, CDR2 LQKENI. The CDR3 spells CASSQGLAGRSDEQFF. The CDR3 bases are TGTGCCAGCTCACAGGGACTAGCGGGACGTTCTGATGAGCAGTTCTTC.

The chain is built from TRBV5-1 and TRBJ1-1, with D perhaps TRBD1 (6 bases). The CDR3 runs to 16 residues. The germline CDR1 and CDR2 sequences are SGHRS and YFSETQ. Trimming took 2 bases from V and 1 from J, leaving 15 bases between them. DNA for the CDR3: TGCGCCAGCAGCTTATCTGTGGACAGCAAGAACACTGAAGCTTTCTTT. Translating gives CASSLSVDSKNTEAFF.

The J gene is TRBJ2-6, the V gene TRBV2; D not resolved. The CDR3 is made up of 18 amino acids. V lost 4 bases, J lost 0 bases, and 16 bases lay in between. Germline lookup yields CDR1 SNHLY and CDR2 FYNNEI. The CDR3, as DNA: TGTGCCAGCAGTGCTCTTGGGGTGACCTACTCTGGGGCCAACGTCCTGACTTTC. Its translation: CASSALGVTYSGANVLTF. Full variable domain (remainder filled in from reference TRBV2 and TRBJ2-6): EPEVTQTPSHQVTQMGQEVILRCVPISNHLYFYWYRQILGQKVEFLVSFYNNEISEKSEIFDDQFSVERPDGSNFTLKIRSTKLEDSAMYFCASSALGVTYSGANVLTFGAGSRLTVL.

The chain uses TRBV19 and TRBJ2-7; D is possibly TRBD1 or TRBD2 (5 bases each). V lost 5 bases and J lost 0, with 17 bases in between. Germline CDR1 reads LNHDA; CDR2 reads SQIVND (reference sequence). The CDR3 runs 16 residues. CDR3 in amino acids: CASSPVVRDGSYEQYF. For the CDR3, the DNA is TGTGCCAGTAGTCCCGTGGTTCGGGACGGCTCCTACGAGCAGTACTTC. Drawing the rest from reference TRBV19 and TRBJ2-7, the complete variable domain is DGGITQSPKYLFRKEGQNVTLSCEQNLNHDAMYWYRQDPGQGLRLIYYSQIVNDFQKGDIAEGYSVSREKKESFPLTVTSAQKNPTAFYLCASSPVVRDGSYEQYFGPGTRLTVT.

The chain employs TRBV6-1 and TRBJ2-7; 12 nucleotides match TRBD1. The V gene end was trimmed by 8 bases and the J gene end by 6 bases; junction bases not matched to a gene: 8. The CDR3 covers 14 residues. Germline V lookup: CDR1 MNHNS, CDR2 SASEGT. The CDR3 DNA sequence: TGTGCCAGCTGCCGGGACAGGGGGCTTTGCGAGCAGTACTTC. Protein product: CASCRDRGLCEQYF.

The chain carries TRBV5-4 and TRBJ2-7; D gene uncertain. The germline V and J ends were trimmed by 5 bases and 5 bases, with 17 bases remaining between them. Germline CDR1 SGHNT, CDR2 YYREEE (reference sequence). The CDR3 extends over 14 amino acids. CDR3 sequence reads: CASSPGSPLNEQYF. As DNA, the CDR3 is TGTGCCAGCAGTCCCGGTTCTCCCCTGAACGAGCAGTACTTC.

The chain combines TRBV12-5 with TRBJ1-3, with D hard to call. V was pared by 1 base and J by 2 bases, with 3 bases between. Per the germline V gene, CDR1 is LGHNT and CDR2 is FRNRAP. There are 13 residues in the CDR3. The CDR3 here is CASGLAPGNTIYF. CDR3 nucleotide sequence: TGTGCTAGTGGTTTGGCTCCTGGAAACACCATATATTTT.

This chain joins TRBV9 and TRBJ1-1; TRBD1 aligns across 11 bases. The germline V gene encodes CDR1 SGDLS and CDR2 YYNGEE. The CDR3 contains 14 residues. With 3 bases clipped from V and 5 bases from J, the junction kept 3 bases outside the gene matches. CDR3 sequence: CASSGGTGGTEAFF. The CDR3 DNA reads TGTGCCAGCAGCGGCGGGACAGGGGGGACTGAAGCTTTCTTT. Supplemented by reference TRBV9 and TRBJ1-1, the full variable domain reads DSGVTQTPKHLITATGQRVTLRCSPRSGDLSVYWYQQSLDQGLQFLIQYYNGEERAKGNILERFSAQQFPDLHSELNLSSLELGDSALYFCASSGGTGGTEAFFGQGTRLTVV.

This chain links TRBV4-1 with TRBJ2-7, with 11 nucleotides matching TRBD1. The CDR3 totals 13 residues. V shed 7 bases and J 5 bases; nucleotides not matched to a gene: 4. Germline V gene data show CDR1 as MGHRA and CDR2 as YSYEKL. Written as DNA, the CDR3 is TGCGCCAGCACCGGGACAGGGGGTCACGAGCAGTACTTC. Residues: CASTGTGGHEQYF.

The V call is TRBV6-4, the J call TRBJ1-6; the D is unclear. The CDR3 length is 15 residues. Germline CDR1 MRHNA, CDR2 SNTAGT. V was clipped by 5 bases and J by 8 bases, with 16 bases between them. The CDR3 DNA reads TGTGCCAGCAGTACCAGTACGGACGGATATTCACCCCTCCACTTT. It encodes CASSTSTDGYSPLHF.

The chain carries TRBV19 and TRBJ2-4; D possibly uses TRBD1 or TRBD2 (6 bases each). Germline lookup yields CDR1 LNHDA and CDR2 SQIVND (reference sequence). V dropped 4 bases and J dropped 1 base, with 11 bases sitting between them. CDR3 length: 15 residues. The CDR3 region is CASSKGGWAKNIQYF. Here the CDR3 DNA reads TGTGCCAGTAGTAAAGGGGGGTGGGCCAAAAACATTCAGTACTTC. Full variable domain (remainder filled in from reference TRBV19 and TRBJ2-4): DGGITQSPKYLFRKEGQNVTLSCEQNLNHDAMYWYRQDPGQGLRLIYYSQIVNDFQKGDIAEGYSVSREKKESFPLTVTSAQKNPTAFYLCASSKGGWAKNIQYFGAGTRLSVL.

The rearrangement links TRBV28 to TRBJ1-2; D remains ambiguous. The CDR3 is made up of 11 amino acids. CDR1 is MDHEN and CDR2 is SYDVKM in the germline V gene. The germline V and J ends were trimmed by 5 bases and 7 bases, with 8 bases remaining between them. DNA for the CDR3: TGTGCCAGCAGTGATTTGTCTGGCTACACCTTC. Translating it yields CASSDLSGYTF.

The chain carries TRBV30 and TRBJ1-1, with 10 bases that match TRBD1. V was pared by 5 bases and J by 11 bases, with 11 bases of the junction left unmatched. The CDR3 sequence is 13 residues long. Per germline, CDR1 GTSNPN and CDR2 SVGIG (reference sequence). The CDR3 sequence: CAWGRQGATEAFF. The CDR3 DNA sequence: TGTGCCTGGGGCCGACAGGGGGCCACCGAGGCTTTCTTT.